The rows below give T cell receptor beta chains drawn from one sample of a study of blood T cell repertoires in COVID-19. TCRdb keeps only in-frame clones here, not all; method: immunoSEQ multiplex PCR. The sample records approximately 200,000 clones, approximately 88% being singletons. Sequenced input: PBMCs or T cells enriched from blood (not recorded which). The receptors derive from a woman aged 30 to 39 who had been exposed to COVID-19. Each CDR3 is given with its conserved first and last residue. Fields, in order: V gene, clone size, D gene, J gene, CDR3 protein, CDR3 DNA. A D gene is named only where the DNA matches it firmly. Rows may omit the clone size; those that give it use once, few, many or a size class.

v_gene: TRBV5-6
abundance: few
d_gene: TRBD2
j_gene: TRBJ2-7
CDR3aa: CASSLGSGRVYEQYF
CDR3nt: TGTGCCAGCAGTTTGGGGAGCGGGAGGGTCTACGAGCAGTACTTC

v_gene: TRBV7-9
abundance: .
d_gene: .
j_gene: TRBJ1-3
CDR3aa: CASSYYRAYGNTIYF
CDR3nt: TGTGCCAGCAGCTACTACAGGGCATACGGAAACACCATATATTTT

v_gene: TRBV2
abundance: few
d_gene: .
j_gene: TRBJ2-7
CDR3aa: CASSEDIYEQYF
CDR3nt: TGTGCCAGCAGTGAAGACATCTACGAGCAGTACTTC

v_gene: TRBV7-2
abundance: .
d_gene: .
j_gene: TRBJ1-3
CDR3aa: CASSLAKRLNTIYF
CDR3nt: TGTGCCAGCAGCTTAGCGAAGAGGTTAAACACCATATATTTT

v_gene: TRBV6-5
abundance: .
d_gene: TRBD2
j_gene: TRBJ2-1
CDR3aa: CASKLAGISYNEQFF
CDR3nt: TGTGCCAGCAAGCTAGCGGGCATCTCCTACAATGAGCAGTTCTTC

v_gene: TRBV2
abundance: .
d_gene: TRBD2
j_gene: TRBJ2-3
CDR3aa: CASSSSGRGTDTQYF
CDR3nt: TGTGCCAGCAGTTCCAGCGGGAGAGGCACAGATACGCAGTATTTT

v_gene: TRBV12-3/TRBV12-4
abundance: .
d_gene: .
j_gene: TRBJ1-1
CDR3aa: CASRGGGTEAFF
CDR3nt: TGTGCCAGCAGGGGCGGGGGCACTGAAGCTTTCTTT

v_gene: TRBV11-3
abundance: once
d_gene: .
j_gene: TRBJ2-7
CDR3aa: CASSHRQAPYEQYF
CDR3nt: TGTGCCAGCAGCCATAGACAGGCCCCCTACGAGCAGTACTTC

v_gene: TRBV5-1
abundance: .
d_gene: TRBD1
j_gene: TRBJ2-1
CDR3aa: CASSLFPILRDRRTDEQFF
CDR3nt: TGCGCCAGCAGCTTGTTCCCCATCCTCCGGGACAGGCGGACCGATGAGCAGTTCTTC

v_gene: TRBV24-1
abundance: .
d_gene: .
j_gene: TRBJ1-5
CDR3aa: CATSDPGSNQPQHF
CDR3nt: TGTGCCACCAGTGATCCAGGGAGCAATCAGCCCCAGCATTTT

v_gene: TRBV30
abundance: .
d_gene: .
j_gene: TRBJ2-7
CDR3aa: CAWSVRKGRYEQYF
CDR3nt: TGTGCCTGGAGTGTACGAAAGGGGCGATACGAGCAGTACTTC

v_gene: TRBV7-9
abundance: .
d_gene: TRBD2
j_gene: TRBJ2-1
CDR3aa: CASSYTSGLSYNEQFF
CDR3nt: TGTGCCAGCAGCTATACTAGCGGGCTTTCCTACAATGAGCAGTTCTTC

v_gene: TRBV2
abundance: .
d_gene: TRBD1
j_gene: TRBJ2-5
CDR3aa: CASSDDRVGKTQYF
CDR3nt: TGTGCCAGCAGTGACGACAGGGTTGGAAAGACCCAGTACTTC

v_gene: TRBV27
abundance: .
d_gene: TRBD1
j_gene: TRBJ1-2
CDR3aa: CASSLKGDRPYGYTF
CDR3nt: TGTGCCAGCAGTTTAAAGGGGGACAGACCTTATGGCTACACCTTC

v_gene: TRBV18
abundance: .
d_gene: TRBD2
j_gene: TRBJ2-1
CDR3aa: CASSPSSGSQFF
CDR3nt: TGTGCCAGCTCACCATCTAGCGGGAGTCAGTTCTTC

v_gene: TRBV3-1/TRBV3-2
abundance: .
d_gene: .
j_gene: TRBJ2-2
CDR3aa: CASSPGVGELFF
CDR3nt: TGTGCCAGCAGCCCAGGGGTCGGGGAGCTGTTTTTT

v_gene: TRBV27
abundance: .
d_gene: TRBD1
j_gene: TRBJ1-2
CDR3aa: CASSSASGTGAVLNYGYTF
CDR3nt: TGTGCCAGCAGTTCGGCGTCTGGGACAGGGGCAGTACTAAACTATGGCTACACCTTC

v_gene: TRBV4-1
abundance: .
d_gene: TRBD2
j_gene: TRBJ2-7
CDR3aa: CASSQERVAGVYEQYF
CDR3nt: TGCGCCAGCAGCCAAGAGAGGGTAGCGGGGGTTTACGAGCAGTACTTC

v_gene: TRBV19
abundance: .
d_gene: .
j_gene: TRBJ1-2
CDR3aa: CASSKTTGLWNREYGYTF
CDR3nt: TGTGCCAGTAGTAAGACGACCGGACTCTGGAACAGAGAGTATGGCTACACCTTC

v_gene: TRBV29-1
abundance: .
d_gene: TRBD1
j_gene: TRBJ2-1
CDR3aa: CSVTPNRGTGVGWQFF
CDR3nt: TGCAGCGTCACCCCTAATAGGGGGACAGGGGTTGGGTGGCAGTTCTTC

v_gene: TRBV9
abundance: few
d_gene: .
j_gene: TRBJ1-1
CDR3aa: CASRAQGQGNTEAFF
CDR3nt: TGTGCCAGCAGGGCACAGGGCCAGGGGAACACTGAAGCTTTCTTT

v_gene: TRBV12-3/TRBV12-4
abundance: .
d_gene: .
j_gene: TRBJ1-6
CDR3aa: CASSLFLNSPLHF
CDR3nt: TGTGCCAGCAGTTTGTTCCTAAATTCACCCCTCCACTTT

v_gene: TRBV15
abundance: .
d_gene: .
j_gene: TRBJ1-2
CDR3aa: CATSRWRENGYTF
CDR3nt: TGTGCCACCAGCAGATGGAGGGAAAATGGCTACACCTTC

v_gene: TRBV19
abundance: .
d_gene: .
j_gene: TRBJ2-5
CDR3aa: CASSSTSGAQYF
CDR3nt: TGTGCCAGTAGTAGTACCTCCGGGGCCCAGTACTTC